The table lists the clone carrying this TCR beta chain with a few counts. This entry is derived from a study of T cell responses to AZD1222 COVID-19 vaccine. Libraries were prepared by immunoSEQ multiplex PCR; TCRdb keeps only in-frame clonotypes and omits some of them. The table shows about 130,000 clones, with more than 80% occurring only once. The germline V gene has CDR1 LGHNA and CDR2 YNFKEQ. Between the trimmed V and J ends, which lost 0 bases and 2 bases, there was a span of 10 bases. The CDR3 has 15 amino acids. The V call is TRBV4-2, the J call TRBJ2-5, with D possibly matching TRBD2 (5 bases). The input for sequencing was peripheral blood, taken 28 days after the second AZD1222 dose. The sequence came from an adult who received the AZD1222 COVID-19 vaccine. CDR3 sequence: CASSQETSEQETQYF. In DNA form, the CDR3 reads TGTGCCAGCAGCCAAGAAACTAGTGAACAAGAGACCCAGTACTTC.